The clone carrying this TCR beta chain occurred many times. V gave up 4 bases and J gave up 7 bases, with 13 bases separating them. Germline loops: CDR1 SGHTA, CDR2 FQGTGA. The CDR3 totals 14 residues. Unique molecular identifiers were built into the TCRbeta library. TCRdb used MiXCR to reprocess the PCR reads, holding one entry per CDR3 protein. The sample holds over 85,000 distinct CDR3 sequences; 7.5% to 9% are singletons and the top ten take about a sixth. These data are taken from a study of T-cell reconstitution after alpha-beta-depleted transplantation in children. This specimen was PBMCs, taken before TCRalphabeta/CD19-depleted stem cell transplant. The source is a boy aged 2 to 9 with acute lymphoblastic leukemia, due to receive a stem cell transplant. The rearrangement uses TRBV7-3 and TRBJ2-2, with D maybe TRBD1 (5 bases). The CDR3 bases are TGTGCCAGCAGCTCCTATGCAGGGTACGGGGAGCTGTTTTTT. The encoded protein is CASSSYAGYGELFF.